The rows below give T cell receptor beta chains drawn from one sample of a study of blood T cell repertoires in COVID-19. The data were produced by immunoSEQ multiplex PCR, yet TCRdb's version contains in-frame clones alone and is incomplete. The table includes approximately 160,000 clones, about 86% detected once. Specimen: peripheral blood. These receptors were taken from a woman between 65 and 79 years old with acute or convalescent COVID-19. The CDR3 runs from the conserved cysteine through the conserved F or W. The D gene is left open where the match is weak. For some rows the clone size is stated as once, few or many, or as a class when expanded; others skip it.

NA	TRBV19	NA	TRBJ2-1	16	CASSIPGQGSGDEQFF	TGTGCCAGTAGTATCCCCGGGCAGGGATCGGGCGATGAGCAGTTCTTC
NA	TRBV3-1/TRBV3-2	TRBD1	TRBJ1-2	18	CASSQDHYRGGIRGGYTF	TGTGCCAGCAGCCAAGACCATTACAGGGGGGGAATTCGTGGCGGCTACACCTTC
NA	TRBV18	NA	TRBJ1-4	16	CASSPPESTTNEKLFF	TGTGCCAGCTCACCCCCAGAAAGTACAACTAATGAAAAACTGTTTTTT
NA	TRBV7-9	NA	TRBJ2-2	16	CASSHRQVPLTGELFF	TGTGCCAGCAGCCATAGACAGGTCCCCCTCACCGGGGAGCTGTTTTTT
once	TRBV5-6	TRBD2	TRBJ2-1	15	CASSLPGGTINEQFF	TGTGCCAGCAGCTTGCCGGGCGGGACTATCAATGAGCAGTTCTTC
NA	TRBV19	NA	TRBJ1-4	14	CASSSSGNLEKLFF	TGTGCCAGTAGTTCCTCAGGCAATCTGGAAAAACTGTTTTTT
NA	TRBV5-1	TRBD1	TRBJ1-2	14	CASSSGTGDYGYTF	TGCGCCAGCAGCTCCGGGACAGGTGATTATGGCTACACCTTC
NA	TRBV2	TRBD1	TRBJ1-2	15	CASSADGQGIYGYTF	TGTGCCAGCAGTGCCGATGGACAGGGAATCTATGGCTACACCTTC
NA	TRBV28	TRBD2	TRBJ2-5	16	CASSIRLAGDGETQYF	TGTGCCAGCAGTATCAGACTAGCGGGAGATGGAGAGACCCAGTACTTC
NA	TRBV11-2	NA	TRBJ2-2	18	CASSLAPAPLGQTGELFF	TGTGCCAGCAGCTTAGCCCCTGCCCCCCTCGGACAGACCGGGGAGCTGTTTTTT
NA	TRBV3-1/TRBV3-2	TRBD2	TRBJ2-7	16	CASSQRTSGGRFEQYF	TGTGCCAGCAGCCAGAGGACTAGCGGGGGTCGTTTTGAGCAGTACTTC
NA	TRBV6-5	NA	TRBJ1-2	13	CASNLYRGYGYTF	TGTGCCAGCAACCTATACCGCGGGTATGGCTACACCTTC
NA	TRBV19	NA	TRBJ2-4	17	CASSIGLAQLAKNIQYF	TGTGCCAGTAGTATAGGCTTAGCGCAACTAGCCAAAAACATTCAGTACTTC
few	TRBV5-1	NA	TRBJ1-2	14	CASSLSRTNYGYTF	TGCGCCAGCAGCTTGAGCAGGACTAACTATGGCTACACCTTC
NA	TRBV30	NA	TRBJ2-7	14	CACLPPGRPYEQYF	TGTGCCTGCCTCCCTCCAGGGAGGCCCTACGAGCAGTACTTC
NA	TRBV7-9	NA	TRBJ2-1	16	CASSFHGASDYNEQFF	TGTGCCAGCAGCTTCCATGGGGCCAGTGATTACAATGAGCAGTTCTTC
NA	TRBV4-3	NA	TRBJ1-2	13	CASSLHVNYGYTF	TGCGCCAGCAGCCTACACGTTAACTATGGCTACACCTTC
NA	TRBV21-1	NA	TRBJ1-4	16	CASSKGRTVLNEKLFF	TGTGCCAGCAGCAAAGGGAGGACAGTTCTTAATGAAAAACTGTTTTTT
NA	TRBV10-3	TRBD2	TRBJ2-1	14	CAISESRSGTEQFF	TGTGCCATCAGTGAGTCGAGAAGCGGGACTGAGCAGTTCTTC
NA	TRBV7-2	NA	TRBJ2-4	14	CASSLDPTKNIQYF	TGTGCCAGCAGCTTAGACCCTACCAAAAACATTCAGTACTTC
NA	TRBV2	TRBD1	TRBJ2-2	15	CASSPRAGGTGELFF	TGTGCCAGCAGCCCCCGGGCAGGGGGAACCGGGGAGCTGTTTTTT
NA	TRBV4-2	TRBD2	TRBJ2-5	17	CASSQSSAGGPQETQYF	TGTGCCAGCAGCCAATCCTCTGCGGGGGGACCTCAAGAGACCCAGTACTTC
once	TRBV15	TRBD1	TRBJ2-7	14	CATSLRTGPYEQYF	TGTGCCACCAGCTTACGGACAGGGCCCTACGAGCAGTACTTC
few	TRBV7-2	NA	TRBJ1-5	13	CASSLAADQPQHF	TGTGCCAGCAGCTTAGCGGCAGATCAGCCCCAGCATTTT
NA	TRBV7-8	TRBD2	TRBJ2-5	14	CASSSLAGLETQYF	TGTGCCAGCAGCTCTCTAGCGGGGTTAGAGACCCAGTACTTC
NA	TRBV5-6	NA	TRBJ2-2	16	CASSLQLALNTGELFF	TGTGCCAGCAGCTTGCAACTAGCTCTTAACACCGGGGAGCTGTTTTTT
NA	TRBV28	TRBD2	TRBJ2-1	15	CASSSSGSGYNEQFF	TGTGCCAGCAGCAGTAGCGGGAGTGGGTACAATGAGCAGTTCTTC
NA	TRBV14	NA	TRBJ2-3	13	CASSQDWPDTQYF	TGTGCCAGCAGCCAAGATTGGCCAGATACGCAGTATTTT
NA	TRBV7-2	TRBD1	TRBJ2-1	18	CASTLRGQAISSYNEQFF	TGTGCCAGCACCTTGAGGGGACAGGCTATAAGCTCCTACAATGAGCAGTTCTTC
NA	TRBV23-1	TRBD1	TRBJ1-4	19	CASSQSRWDRGRTNEKLFF	TGCGCCAGCAGTCAATCGCGGTGGGACAGGGGGCGAACTAATGAAAAACTGTTTTTT
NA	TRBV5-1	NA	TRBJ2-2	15	CASSLAGENTGELFF	TGCGCCAGCAGCTTGGCGGGGGAGAACACCGGGGAGCTGTTTTTT
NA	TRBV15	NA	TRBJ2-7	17	CATSRGRGTRRDGEQYF	TGTGCCACCAGCAGAGGTAGGGGGACCAGGCGAGATGGCGAGCAGTACTTC
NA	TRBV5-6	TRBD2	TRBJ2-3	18	CASSAGTSGGTSTDTQYF	TGTGCCAGCAGCGCAGGGACTAGCGGGGGGACTAGCACAGATACGCAGTATTTT
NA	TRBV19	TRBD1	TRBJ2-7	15	CASSTRDRPSYEQYF	TGTGCCAGTAGTACTCGGGACAGGCCTTCCTACGAGCAGTACTTC
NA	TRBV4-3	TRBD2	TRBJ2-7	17	CASSQQLSGSRPYEQYF	TGCGCCAGCAGCCAGCAACTTAGCGGGAGCCGTCCCTACGAGCAGTACTTC
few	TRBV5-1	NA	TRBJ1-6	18	CASSSGSDTRFGNSPLHF	TGCGCCAGCAGCTCTGGGTCAGACACCCGATTCGGTAATTCACCCCTCCACTTT
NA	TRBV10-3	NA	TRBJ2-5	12	CAISESRETQYF	TGTGCCATCAGTGAGTCGAGGGAGACCCAGTACTTC